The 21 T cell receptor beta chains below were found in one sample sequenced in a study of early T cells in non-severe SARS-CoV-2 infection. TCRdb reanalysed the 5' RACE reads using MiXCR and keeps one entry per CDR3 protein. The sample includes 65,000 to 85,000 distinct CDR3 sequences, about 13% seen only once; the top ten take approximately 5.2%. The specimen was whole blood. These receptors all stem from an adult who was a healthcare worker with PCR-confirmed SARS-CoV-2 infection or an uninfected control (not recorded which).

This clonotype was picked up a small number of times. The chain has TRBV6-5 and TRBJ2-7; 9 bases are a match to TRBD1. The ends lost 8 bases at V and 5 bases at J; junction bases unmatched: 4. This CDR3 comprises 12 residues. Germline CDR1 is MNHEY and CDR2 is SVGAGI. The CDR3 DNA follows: TGTGCCAGCGGGGACAGGGTCAACGAGCAGTACTTC. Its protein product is CASGDRVNEQYF.

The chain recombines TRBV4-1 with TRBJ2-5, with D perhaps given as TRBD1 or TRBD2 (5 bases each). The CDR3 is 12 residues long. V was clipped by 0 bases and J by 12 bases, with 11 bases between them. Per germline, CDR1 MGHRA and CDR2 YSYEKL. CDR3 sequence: CASSQDLGPKYF. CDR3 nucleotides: TGCGCCAGCAGCCAAGATCTGGGACCGAAGTACTTC.

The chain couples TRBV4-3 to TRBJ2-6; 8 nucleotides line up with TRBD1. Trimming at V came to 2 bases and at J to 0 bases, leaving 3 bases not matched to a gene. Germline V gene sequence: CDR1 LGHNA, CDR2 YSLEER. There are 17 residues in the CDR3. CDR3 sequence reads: CASSQLGTGSGANVLTF. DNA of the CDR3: TGCGCCAGCAGCCAATTGGGGACAGGCTCTGGGGCCAACGTCCTGACTTTC.

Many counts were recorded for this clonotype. CDR3: CSVALQGLGNQPQHF. DNA of the CDR3: TGCAGCGTTGCCTTACAGGGGTTAGGCAATCAGCCCCAGCATTTT. The rearrangement joins TRBV29-1 to TRBJ1-5; 7 bases are shared with TRBD1. This CDR3 comprises 15 residues. The V gene end was trimmed by 4 bases and the J gene end by 2 bases; junction bases not matched to a gene: 8. CDR1 SQVTM and CDR2 ANQGSEA come from the germline V gene.

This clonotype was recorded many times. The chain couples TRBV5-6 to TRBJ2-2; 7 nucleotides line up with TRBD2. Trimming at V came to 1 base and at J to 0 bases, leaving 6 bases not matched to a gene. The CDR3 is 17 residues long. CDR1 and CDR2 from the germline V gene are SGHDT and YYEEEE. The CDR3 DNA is TGTGCCAGCAGCTTGCCTAGCGGAGGCGCGAACACCGGGGAGCTGTTTTTT. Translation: CASSLPSGGANTGELFF.

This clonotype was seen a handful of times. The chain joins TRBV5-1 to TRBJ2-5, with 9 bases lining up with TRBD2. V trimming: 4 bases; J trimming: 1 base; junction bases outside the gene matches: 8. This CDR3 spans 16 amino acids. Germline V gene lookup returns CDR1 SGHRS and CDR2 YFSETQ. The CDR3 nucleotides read TGCGCCAGCAGCCCGGACCTAGCGGGGTTCCAAGAGACCCAGTACTTC. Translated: CASSPDLAGFQETQYF.

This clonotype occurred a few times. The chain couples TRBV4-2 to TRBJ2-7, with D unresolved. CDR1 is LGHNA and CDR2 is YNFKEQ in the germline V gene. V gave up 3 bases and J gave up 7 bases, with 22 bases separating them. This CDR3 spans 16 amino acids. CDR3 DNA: TGTGCCAGCAGCCACGTCACCTCCGATCCCGCGCGGGAGCAGTACTTC. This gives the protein CASSHVTSDPAREQYF.

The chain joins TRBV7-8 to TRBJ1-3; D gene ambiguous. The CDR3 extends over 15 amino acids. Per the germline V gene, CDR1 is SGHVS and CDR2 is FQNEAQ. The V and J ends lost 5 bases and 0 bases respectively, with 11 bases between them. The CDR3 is CASSPTRFSGNTIYF. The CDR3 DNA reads TGTGCCAGCAGCCCAACACGGTTCTCTGGAAACACCATATATTTT.

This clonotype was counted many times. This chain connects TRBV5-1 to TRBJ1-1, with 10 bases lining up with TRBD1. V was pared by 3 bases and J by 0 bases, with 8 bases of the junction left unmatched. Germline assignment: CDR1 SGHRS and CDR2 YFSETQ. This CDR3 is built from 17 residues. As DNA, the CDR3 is TGCGCCAGCAGCTCCCGGCCGGGACAGGGGTTGAACACTGAAGCTTTCTTT. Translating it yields CASSSRPGQGLNTEAFF. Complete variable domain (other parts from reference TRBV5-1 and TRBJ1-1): KAGVTQTPRYLIKTRGQQVTLSCSPISGHRSVSWYQQTPGQGLQFLFEYFSETQRNKGNFPGRFSGRQFSNSRSEMNVSTLELGDSALYLCASSSRPGQGLNTEAFFGQGTRLTVV.

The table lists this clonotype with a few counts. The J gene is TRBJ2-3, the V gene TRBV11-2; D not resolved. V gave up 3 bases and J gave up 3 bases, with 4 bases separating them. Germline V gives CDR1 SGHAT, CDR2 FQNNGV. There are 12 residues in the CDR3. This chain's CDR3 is CASSFLTDTQYF. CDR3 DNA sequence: TGTGCCAGCAGCTTCCTGACAGATACGCAGTATTTT.

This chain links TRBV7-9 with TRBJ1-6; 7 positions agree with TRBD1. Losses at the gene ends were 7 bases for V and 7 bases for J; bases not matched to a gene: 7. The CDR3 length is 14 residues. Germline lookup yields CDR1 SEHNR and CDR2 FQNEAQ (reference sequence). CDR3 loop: CASIPTGRNSPLHF. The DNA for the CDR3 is TGTGCCAGCATCCCGACAGGGCGGAATTCACCCCTCCACTTT. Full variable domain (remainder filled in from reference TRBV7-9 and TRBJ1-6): DTGVSQNPRHKITKRGQNVTFRCDPISEHNRLYWYRQTLGQGPEFLTYFQNEAQLEKSRLLSDRFSAERPKGSFSTLEIQRTEQGDSAMYLCASIPTGRNSPLHFGNGTRLTVT.

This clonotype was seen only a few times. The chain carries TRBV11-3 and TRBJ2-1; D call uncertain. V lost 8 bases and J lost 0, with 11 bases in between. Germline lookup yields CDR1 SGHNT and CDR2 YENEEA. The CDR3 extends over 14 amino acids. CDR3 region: CASAMGGSYNEQFF. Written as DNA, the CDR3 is TGTGCCAGCGCCATGGGCGGCTCCTACAATGAGCAGTTCTTC.

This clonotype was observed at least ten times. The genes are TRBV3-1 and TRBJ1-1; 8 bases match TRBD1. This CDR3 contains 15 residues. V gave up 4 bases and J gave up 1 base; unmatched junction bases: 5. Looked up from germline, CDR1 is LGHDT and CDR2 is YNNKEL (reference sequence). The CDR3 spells CASSRGQGWNTEAFF. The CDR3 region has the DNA TGTGCCAGCAGCCGAGGACAGGGATGGAACACTGAAGCTTTCTTT.

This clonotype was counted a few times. The CDR3 region is CASSVQGRGEKLFF. The CDR3 DNA follows: TGTGCCAGCAGTGTACAGGGACGGGGTGAAAAACTGTTTTTT. V usage is TRBV27 and J usage is TRBJ1-4, with a tentative D call TRBD1 (6 bases). In germline, CDR1 is MNHEY, CDR2 SMNVEV (reference sequence). V was pared by 5 bases and J by 7 bases, with 14 bases between. CDR3 length: 14 residues.

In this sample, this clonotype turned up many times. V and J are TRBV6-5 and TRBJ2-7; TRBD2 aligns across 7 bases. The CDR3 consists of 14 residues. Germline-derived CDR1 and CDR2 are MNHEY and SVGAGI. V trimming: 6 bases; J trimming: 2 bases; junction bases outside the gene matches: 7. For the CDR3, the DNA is TGTGCCAGCAGCTCTAGCGGACTACCCTACGAGCAGTACTTC. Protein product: CASSSSGLPYEQYF.

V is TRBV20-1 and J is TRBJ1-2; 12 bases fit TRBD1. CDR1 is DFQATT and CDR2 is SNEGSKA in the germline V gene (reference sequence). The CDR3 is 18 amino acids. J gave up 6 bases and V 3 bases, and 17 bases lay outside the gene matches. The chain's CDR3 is CSARDQIGTGGNSHGYTF. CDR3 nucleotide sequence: TGCAGTGCTAGGGATCAGATTGGGACAGGGGGCAATTCTCATGGCTACACCTTC.

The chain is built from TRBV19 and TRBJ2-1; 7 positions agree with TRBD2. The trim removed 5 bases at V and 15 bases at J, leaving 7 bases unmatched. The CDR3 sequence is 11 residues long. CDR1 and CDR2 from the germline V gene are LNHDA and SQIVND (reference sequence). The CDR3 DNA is TGTGCCAGTAGTGCCCAGCGGGACGCGTTCTTC. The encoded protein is CASSAQRDAFF.

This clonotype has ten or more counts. The CDR3 region is CSAGQRRTSYNEQFF. The CDR3 nucleotides are TGCAGCGCAGGACAAAGACGTACCTCCTACAATGAGCAGTTCTTC. J is TRBJ2-1 and V is TRBV29-1; a possible D gene is TRBD1 (5 bases). The CDR3 contains 15 residues. Trimming stripped 7 bases from V and 0 bases from J, with 16 bases between. CDR1 is SQVTM, CDR2 ANQGSEA, per germline.

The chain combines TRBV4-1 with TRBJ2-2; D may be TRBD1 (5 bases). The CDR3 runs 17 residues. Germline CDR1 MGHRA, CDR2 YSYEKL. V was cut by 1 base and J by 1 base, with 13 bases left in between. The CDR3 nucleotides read TGCGCCAGCAGCCAAGTCGTACCAGGGCGGAACACCGGGGAGCTGTTTTTT. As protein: CASSQVVPGRNTGELFF.

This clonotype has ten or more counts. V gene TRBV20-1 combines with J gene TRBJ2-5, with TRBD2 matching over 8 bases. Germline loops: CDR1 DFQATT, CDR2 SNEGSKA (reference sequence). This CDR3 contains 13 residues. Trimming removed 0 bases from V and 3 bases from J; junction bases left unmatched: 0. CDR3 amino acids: CSARDSGKETQYF. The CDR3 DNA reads TGCAGTGCTAGAGATAGCGGGAAAGAGACCCAGTACTTC.

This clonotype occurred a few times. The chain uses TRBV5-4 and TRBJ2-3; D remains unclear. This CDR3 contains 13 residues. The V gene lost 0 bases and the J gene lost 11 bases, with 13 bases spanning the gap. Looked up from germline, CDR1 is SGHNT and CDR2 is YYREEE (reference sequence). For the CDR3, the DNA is TGTGCCAGCAGCTTGGGAACGGGTATGGGGCAGTATTTT. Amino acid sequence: CASSLGTGMGQYF.